The next 5 T cell receptor beta chains were all read from a single sample in a study of T-cell memory formation after mild COVID-19. TCRdb passed the 5' RACE reads through MiXCR, listing each CDR3 protein once. Here the sample spans over 70,000 distinct CDR3 sequences, approximately 13% being singletons. The sequencing sample was made of PBMCs or a T cell subset sorted from them (not recorded which). The source is an adult woman who had mild COVID-19 (a few samples of this study predate the infection). Cell type and time point are not known.

Note on this clonotype: The CDR3 carries no conserved terminal phenylalanine or tryptophan, so it likely arises from a read error. CDR3 nucleotide sequence: TGTGCCAGTAAAGGGGAGTACCTTGGCTACACCTTA. Translation: CASKGEYLGYTL. The chain joins TRBV19 to TRBJ1-2, with TRBD1 as a possible D gene (5 bases). This CDR3 spans 12 amino acids. Trimming left V 7 bases short and J 7 bases short, with 13 bases between. Germline values: CDR1 LNHDA, CDR2 SQIVND (reference sequence).

J is TRBJ2-2 and V is TRBV9; the match to TRBD1 covers 9 bases. V shed 1 base, J shed 0 bases, and the junction held 4 bases outside the gene matches. Germline V gene lookup returns CDR1 SGDLS and CDR2 YYNGEE. The CDR3 extends over 17 amino acids. As DNA, the CDR3 is TGTGCCAGCAGCGTAAAACAGGGGGCCCCGAACACCGGGGAGCTGTTTTTT. Translating it yields CASSVKQGAPNTGELFF.

The chain is built from TRBV15 and TRBJ2-7, with 10 bases identical to TRBD1. V lost 6 bases and J lost 5; bases outside the gene matches: 4. This CDR3 has 13 residues. Germline V gene data show CDR1 as LNHNV and CDR2 as YYDKDF (reference sequence). CDR3 sequence: CATRMTGGDEQYF. The CDR3, as DNA: TGTGCCACCAGGATGACAGGGGGCGACGAGCAGTACTTC.

This clonotype was counted between two and nine times. This chain connects TRBV7-9 to TRBJ2-7; no reliable D call. There are 12 residues in the CDR3. V was cut by 4 bases and J by 3 bases, with 7 bases left in between. Looked up from germline, CDR1 is SEHNR and CDR2 is FQNEAQ (reference sequence). The CDR3 region is CASSSRNYEQYF. Here the CDR3 DNA reads TGTGCCAGCAGCTCACGGAACTACGAGCAGTACTTC.

This clonotype occurred a few times. As DNA, the CDR3 is TGCAGTGCTTTGAAAGGAGGGACTAGCCACAATGAGCAGTTCTTC. Amino acids: CSALKGGTSHNEQFF. The V gene is TRBV20-1, the J gene TRBJ2-1; the match to TRBD2 covers 9 bases. In germline, CDR1 is DFQATT, CDR2 SNEGSKA (reference sequence). J lost 5 bases, V lost 5 bases, and 10 bases had no gene match. CDR3 length equals 15 residues.